This entry features one TCR beta chain sequence. The germline V gene has CDR1 SGHAT and CDR2 FQNNGV. With 2 bases removed from V and 5 bases from J, the gap between germline ends came to 12 bases. The CDR3 covers 14 residues. These data originate in a study of blood T cell repertoires in COVID-19. The wider study: COVID-19 samples collected from the United States, Italy and Spain covered acute and convalescent phases. T cells, B-cell-depleted T cells, or PBMCs supplied cDNA or gDNA.

Study processing details: Quantification of nucleated cells was approximated via reference gene primer amplification. The method was immunoSEQ multiplex PCR; TCRdb's version includes in-frame clones alone and lacks a portion of them. The V and J calls and clone size were taken over from that table, and D and trimming were inferred from the DNA. In the table there are some 110,000 clones, around 86% of which are singletons. This TCR was recovered from a man aged 35-49 years with acute or convalescent COVID-19. J is TRBJ1-2 and V is TRBV11-2; D is unresolved. Sequences were obtained from peripheral blood. The CDR3 is CASSLNDGVYGYTF. The CDR3 DNA is TGTGCCAGCAGCTTAAACGACGGAGTATATGGCTACACCTTC.